This TCR beta chain was profiled in a study of CD8 T cells in ankylosing spondylitis. General study findings and limits: In ankylosing spondylitis patients, matched synovial fluid reportedly showed significant enrichment of disease-linked clones. There was a TCR beta motif, made of several highly homologous variants, that appeared characteristic of ankylosing spondylitis blood.

CDR3 length: 14 residues. V lost 2 bases to trimming and J lost 4 bases; unmatched junction nucleotides: 4. Germline CDR1 MDHEN, CDR2 SYDVKM. TCRdb ran MiXCR on the 5' RACE reads and lists one entry per CDR3 protein. The data hold roughly 370,000 distinct CDR3 sequences, with about a fifth observed a single time. Note on this clonotype: Its antigen is undetermined.

The sequence came from a male donor with ankylosing spondylitis. Sequencing was done on a sample of blood, either unsorted or a sorted T cell fraction (not recorded which). The gene calls are TRBV28 and TRBJ1-1; 7 bases are shared with TRBD1. The CDR3 sequence is CASSLNAGGTEAFF. CDR3 DNA: TGTGCCAGCAGTTTAAATGCAGGGGGCACTGAAGCTTTCTTT. Looking up the rest from reference TRBV28 and TRBJ1-1 gives the full variable domain: DVKVTQSSRYLVKRTGEKVFLECVQDMDHENMFWYRQDPGLGLRLIYFSYDVKMKEKGDIPEGYSVSREKKERFSLILESASTNQTSMYLCASSLNAGGTEAFFGQGTRLTVV.